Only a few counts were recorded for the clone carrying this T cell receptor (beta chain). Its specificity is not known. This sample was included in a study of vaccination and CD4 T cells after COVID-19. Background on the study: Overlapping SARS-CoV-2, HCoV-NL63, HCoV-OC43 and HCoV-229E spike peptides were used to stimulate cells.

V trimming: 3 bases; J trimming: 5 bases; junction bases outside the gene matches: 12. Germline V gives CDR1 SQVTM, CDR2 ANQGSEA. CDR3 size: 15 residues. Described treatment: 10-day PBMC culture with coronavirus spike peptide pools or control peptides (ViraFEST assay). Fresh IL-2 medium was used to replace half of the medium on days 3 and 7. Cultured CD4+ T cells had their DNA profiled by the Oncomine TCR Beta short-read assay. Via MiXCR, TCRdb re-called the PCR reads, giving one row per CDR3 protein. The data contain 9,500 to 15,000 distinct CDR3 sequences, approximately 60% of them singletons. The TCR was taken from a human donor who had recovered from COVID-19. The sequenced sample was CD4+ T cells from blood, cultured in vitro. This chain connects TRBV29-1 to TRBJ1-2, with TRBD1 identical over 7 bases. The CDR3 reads CSVEGWGRGRYGYTF. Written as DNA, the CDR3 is TGCAGCGTTGAGGGTTGGGGCAGGGGGAGGTATGGCTACACCTTC. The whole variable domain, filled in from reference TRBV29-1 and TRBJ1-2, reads SAVISQKPSRDICQRGTSLTIQCQVDSQVTMMFWYRQQPGQSLTLIATANQGSEATYESGFVIDKFPISRPNLTFSTLTVSNMSPEDSSIYLCSVEGWGRGRYGYTFGSGTRLTVV.